The clone carrying this TCR beta chain was picked up many times. In TCRdb, the reads were re-called with MiXCR into one record per CDR3 protein. The sample carries hundreds of thousands of distinct CDR3 sequences, about 11% recorded once. This CDR3 is 15 amino acids long. The ends lost 7 bases at V and 7 bases at J; junction bases unmatched: 8. The germline gives CDR1 SGHAT, CDR2 FQNNGV. This specimen belongs to a study of T cell repertoires in cytomegalovirus infection. The origin of this receptor is a human donor in good health (CMV status not recorded). Some clones in this sample may be carry-over from other donors' samples. V gene TRBV11-2 combines with J gene TRBJ2-2; 11 bases align to TRBD2. Material for sequencing was PBMCs. CDR3 loop: CASTLTSGIGGELFF. CDR3 DNA sequence: TGTGCCAGCACCTTGACTAGCGGGATTGGCGGGGAGCTGTTTTTT.